This T cell receptor (beta chain) is drawn from a study of cytomegalovirus exposure and HLA in healthy donors. Study results and caveats: One cluster of highly shared sequence variants probably arose as a sequencing artifact. A further, later analysis showed that HLA-associated TCR beta chains (compared with equally common others) were more clonally expanded.

This CDR3 spans 14 amino acids. Trimming removed 3 bases from V and 0 bases from J, with 9 bases in between. CDR1 and CDR2 from the germline V gene are SQVTM and ANQGSEA. Points on this clone: Its specificity is not known.

Both 60 Vbeta primers and 13 Jbeta primers went into the PCR. Sequencing used immunoSEQ multiplex PCR; TCRdb keeps in-frame clones, though not all of them. Altogether 150,000 to 200,000 clones are present, about 76% being singletons, with the ten largest covering 1.6%. The sequence derives from a woman in her forties or fifties in good health and CMV-seronegative. The chain is built from TRBV29-1 and TRBJ2-1; D is ambiguous. The sequenced sample consisted of PBMCs. CDR3 in DNA: TGCAGCGTTGAGGGCAGAAGCTCCTACAATGAGCAGTTCTTC. This encodes CSVEGRSSYNEQFF.